This is a list of T cell receptor beta chains from one sample in a study of breast tumors, draining lymph nodes, adjacent tissues. Each CDR3 protein is one row after TCRdb ran MiXCR on the multiplex PCR reads. Of under 70,000 distinct CDR3 sequences listed, approximately 40% are singletons. Sequencing was performed on breast tumor tissue. The receptor set was obtained from a female donor with breast cancer. Some clones in this sample may be carry-over from other donors' samples. Both conserved end residues are part of each CDR3. Each record gives: clone size, V gene, J gene, CDR3 protein. Expanded clones are given a class, and other clones once, few, many or no size at all.

clone size: -
V gene: TRBV12-3/TRBV12-4
J gene: TRBJ2-3
CDR3 protein: CASMPGTSYNEQYF

clone size: -
V gene: TRBV6-5
J gene: TRBJ2-2
CDR3 protein: CASSYVGGVSTGELFF

clone size: many
V gene: TRBV12-3/TRBV12-4
J gene: TRBJ1-2
CDR3 protein: CASSFVGGKDGYTF

clone size: -
V gene: TRBV12-3/TRBV12-4
J gene: TRBJ2-2
CDR3 protein: CASKPSGGPNTGELFF

clone size: -
V gene: TRBV7-9
J gene: TRBJ2-5
CDR3 protein: CASSLFEGFTDTQHF

clone size: many
V gene: TRBV28
J gene: TRBJ2-7
CDR3 protein: CASYGTPLTTGGYEQYF

clone size: many
V gene: TRBV5-6
J gene: TRBJ2-1
CDR3 protein: CASSLLRDQRSYNEQFF

clone size: many
V gene: TRBV11-2
J gene: TRBJ2-5
CDR3 protein: CASSPLRGETQYF

clone size: many
V gene: TRBV19
J gene: TRBJ2-7
CDR3 protein: CASSIVPGQGGSSKYEQYF

clone size: once
V gene: TRBV9
J gene: TRBJ2-5
CDR3 protein: CASSQLNQPQYF

clone size: -
V gene: TRBV5-1
J gene: TRBJ1-5
CDR3 protein: CASTSGGNGNQPQHF

clone size: many
V gene: TRBV14
J gene: TRBJ2-3
CDR3 protein: CASSPYGGGADTQYF

clone size: many
V gene: TRBV7-9
J gene: TRBJ2-1
CDR3 protein: CASSLNRGGEQFF

clone size: many
V gene: TRBV15
J gene: TRBJ2-1
CDR3 protein: CATSRKHRGPWANEQFF

clone size: medium-sized
V gene: TRBV20-1
J gene: TRBJ1-5
CDR3 protein: CSAIPFPDQPQHF

clone size: -
V gene: TRBV7-2
J gene: TRBJ1-3
CDR3 protein: CASSLAGTGDSGNTIYF

clone size: many
V gene: TRBV5-8
J gene: TRBJ2-1
CDR3 protein: CASSLSLEQFF

clone size: many
V gene: TRBV4-1
J gene: TRBJ2-1
CDR3 protein: CASSQDSGGKYNEQFF

clone size: -
V gene: TRBV7-3
J gene: TRBJ2-7
CDR3 protein: CASSFGLAGVSYEQYF

clone size: many
V gene: TRBV12-3/TRBV12-4
J gene: TRBJ2-2
CDR3 protein: CASNPPGTGELFF

clone size: medium-sized
V gene: TRBV10-2
J gene: TRBJ1-2
CDR3 protein: CASSEVNRGSNYGYTF

clone size: -
V gene: TRBV29-1
J gene: TRBJ1-2
CDR3 protein: CSVRGVSDYGYTF

clone size: -
V gene: TRBV20-1
J gene: TRBJ1-1
CDR3 protein: CSARSGPQTEAFF

clone size: many
V gene: TRBV20-1
J gene: TRBJ2-3
CDR3 protein: CSARTGLTSGGTDTQYF

clone size: -
V gene: TRBV2
J gene: TRBJ2-5
CDR3 protein: CASGKDGGRAETQYF

clone size: -
V gene: TRBV9
J gene: TRBJ2-3
CDR3 protein: CAGSPPGLAGGTDTQYF

clone size: many
V gene: TRBV7-3
J gene: TRBJ1-6
CDR3 protein: CASSKGQGTGNSPLHF

clone size: -
V gene: TRBV2
J gene: TRBJ1-2
CDR3 protein: CASLPPSGSLYTF

clone size: many
V gene: TRBV7-2
J gene: TRBJ2-3
CDR3 protein: CASSLAIAGPDTQYF

clone size: many
V gene: TRBV5-1
J gene: TRBJ2-2
CDR3 protein: CASSLGQTGELFF

clone size: -
V gene: TRBV10-3
J gene: TRBJ2-1
CDR3 protein: CATSQGSTNEQFF

clone size: many
V gene: TRBV12-3/TRBV12-4
J gene: TRBJ1-2
CDR3 protein: CASSFRTGDGYTF

clone size: many
V gene: TRBV11-2
J gene: TRBJ2-5
CDR3 protein: CASSLAAFQETQYF

clone size: many
V gene: TRBV4-1
J gene: TRBJ1-2
CDR3 protein: CASSHPTGTGLRYGYTF

clone size: -
V gene: TRBV20-1
J gene: TRBJ1-3
CDR3 protein: CCVFLCQQPKTLGGRGNTIYF

clone size: many
V gene: TRBV5-8
J gene: TRBJ1-4
CDR3 protein: CASRDRADSTNEKLFF

clone size: many
V gene: TRBV5-7
J gene: TRBJ2-6
CDR3 protein: CASSTSPTGAPDSGANVLTF

clone size: many
V gene: TRBV2
J gene: TRBJ1-2
CDR3 protein: CASSYGQGLGGYTF

clone size: many
V gene: TRBV9
J gene: TRBJ2-2
CDR3 protein: CASSVVGSPHTGELFF

clone size: many
V gene: TRBV5-1
J gene: TRBJ2-2
CDR3 protein: CASSLRQGRGGELFF

clone size: many
V gene: TRBV6-2/TRBV6-3
J gene: TRBJ2-2
CDR3 protein: CASRSGQGNTGELFF

clone size: many
V gene: TRBV10-3
J gene: TRBJ1-2
CDR3 protein: CAISESPFALNGYTF

clone size: -
V gene: TRBV28
J gene: TRBJ2-7
CDR3 protein: CASSLPRPGEQYF

clone size: -
V gene: TRBV29-1
J gene: TRBJ1-2
CDR3 protein: CSQVDRSPGGYTF

clone size: many
V gene: TRBV2
J gene: TRBJ2-7
CDR3 protein: CASSRTENSYEQYF

clone size: many
V gene: TRBV7-3
J gene: TRBJ2-7
CDR3 protein: CASSSGQSYEQYF

clone size: many
V gene: TRBV7-2
J gene: TRBJ1-3
CDR3 protein: CASSLRGTAGNTIYF

clone size: many
V gene: TRBV24-1
J gene: TRBJ1-2
CDR3 protein: CATSDDPTGNYGYTF

clone size: many
V gene: TRBV6-1
J gene: TRBJ2-7
CDR3 protein: CASSVGSREDF

clone size: -
V gene: TRBV6-2/TRBV6-3
J gene: TRBJ2-7
CDR3 protein: CASRGGQAIWDEQYF

clone size: -
V gene: TRBV19
J gene: TRBJ1-3
CDR3 protein: CATPRPNTIYF

clone size: many
V gene: TRBV5-5
J gene: TRBJ1-1
CDR3 protein: CASSPIQQGTELARRTEAFF

clone size: many
V gene: TRBV5-6
J gene: TRBJ2-7
CDR3 protein: CASGPVGSYEQYF

clone size: many
V gene: TRBV6-1
J gene: TRBJ2-7
CDR3 protein: CASDLDPYEQYF

clone size: -
V gene: TRBV7-8
J gene: TRBJ2-7
CDR3 protein: CDSSFYICSARDLVNTNF

clone size: -
V gene: TRBV20-1
J gene: TRBJ2-1
CDR3 protein: CSARDLGGHITDTQFF

clone size: many
V gene: TRBV5-5
J gene: TRBJ2-7
CDR3 protein: CASSFVFPRKPYEQYF

clone size: once
V gene: TRBV10-2
J gene: TRBJ1-1
CDR3 protein: CASSADGQNTEAFF

clone size: -
V gene: TRBV29-1
J gene: TRBJ2-7
CDR3 protein: CSQGLSSYEQYF

clone size: -
V gene: TRBV25-1
J gene: TRBJ1-5
CDR3 protein: CASSARTDSNQPQHF